This T cell receptor (beta chain) comes out of a study of blood T cell repertoires in COVID-19 (TCRdb year 2020). Notes on the research overall: The collaborator samples originated in the United States, Italy and Spain and spanned the acute and convalescent phases of COVID-19. The repertoires were made available in a free public database intended to serve as a resource for research on the immune response to SARS-CoV-2. Where HLA class I and class II types were available, the types were taken from metadata supplied by the sample provider, not from assay-based typing. Samples came from the ongoing ImmuneRACE study (first 160 participants) plus 1,254 subjects from 6 global collaborators. The dataset comprised deeply sampled blood TCRbeta repertoires from subjects exposed to, actively infected with, or recovered from COVID-19. The prospective study material was composed of cDNA or gDNA derived from T cells, B-cell-depleted T cells, or PBMCs. The sample metadata nearly always contained a de-identified subject ID, COVID-19 status, age in years and sex.

Reading from cysteine to phenylalanine, the CDR3 counts 15 amino acids. Solely the CDR3 DNA is kept, with 45 bases framed from the first base. Per the germline V gene, KGHSH is the CDR1 and LQKENI is the CDR2. V loses 3 bases, J loses 0 bases, and the germline ends lie 9 bases apart. TCRbeta CDR3 regions were amplified from genomic DNA using the immunoSEQ Assay, a bias-controlled multiplex PCR. In the authors' own workflow: The number of nucleated cells in each sample was estimated from the amplification of reference gene primers within the assay. Sequence reads were collapsed and filtered to measure the absolute abundance of every unique TCRbeta CDR3 rearrangement. For each sample, productive Simpson clonality was calculated as the square root of Simpson's diversity index over productive rearrangements. TCRdb's version of the immuneACCESS table is confined to in-frame rearrangements and falls short of the full clone set. An unresolved V gene accounts for under half of the shortfall where checked; the remainder is of unknown origin. The V and J calls and the clone size are those of that table, but D and trimming were determined from the DNA. For this sample the table gives about 160,000 clones, of which more than 85% were detected only once. The top ten clones comprise 0.5% to 0.65% of the sample.

Points on this clone: No antigen is known for it. Base qualities are not at hand, and no much larger clone is one base apart.

Collaborating institutions collected whole blood in K2EDTA tubes following their own protocols. For TCRbeta analysis, collaborators shipped samples in one of three forms: frozen whole blood, isolated PBMCs, or DNA extracted from either of those sample types. Study-level results and caveats: The amount of clinical and demographic metadata varied by source and participant and was provided uncurated.

The source is a man aged 50 to 59 with acute or convalescent COVID-19. Material: peripheral blood. This chain is built from TRBV18 and TRBJ1-5; the D segment cannot be called with confidence. The DNA reads as follows: TGTGCCAGCTCACCGGTGCAGTCTAGCAATCAGCCCCAGCATTTT. This encodes CASSPVQSSNQPQHF.